The rows below give T cell receptor beta chains drawn from one sample of a study of T cell responses to AZD1222 COVID-19 vaccine. Clones were sequenced by immunoSEQ multiplex PCR, and TCRdb holds only the in-frame ones, with some missing. Found here are roughly 110,000 clones, 80% to 85% of them singletons; the top ten hold 9.4%. The sample here was peripheral blood, taken on day 0 of AZD1222 vaccination. The receptors derive from an adult in good health. Each CDR3 is given with its conserved first and last residue.

J gene,V gene,CDR3 protein
TRBJ2-1,TRBV3-1/TRBV3-2,CASSRSGGYNEQFF
TRBJ2-2,TRBV3-1/TRBV3-2,CASSQEGTPITGELFF
TRBJ2-1,TRBV15,CATSRDLAGGDNEQFF
TRBJ1-1,TRBV20-1,CSAGRQGTFF
TRBJ2-4,TRBV2,CASSEERVGNIQYF
TRBJ1-4,TRBV4-2,CASSQDISAGQLFF
TRBJ2-7,TRBV28,CASSFGAGGRGEQYF
TRBJ2-1,TRBV28,CASSSLAGELFEQFF
TRBJ1-4,TRBV4-2,CASSPKGVILTNEKLFF
TRBJ1-1,TRBV10-2,CASTGGALNTEAFF
TRBJ2-3,TRBV9,CASSVGVRPTDTQYF
TRBJ1-5,TRBV30,CAWSGGTGAFPQHF
TRBJ2-1,TRBV11-2,CASSSAAISYNEQFF
TRBJ2-3,TRBV9,CASSASGTSGTDTQYF
TRBJ2-1,TRBV25-1,CASSRVMQYNEQFF
TRBJ2-7,TRBV6-5,CASRRQDSYEQYF
TRBJ1-1,TRBV28,CASSFEGKAFF
TRBJ1-1,TRBV19,CASSTPPGTRTSEAFF
TRBJ1-3,TRBV12-3/TRBV12-4,CASSLAQGNTIYF
TRBJ2-6,TRBV5-1,CASSLALTGGGSGANVLTF
TRBJ2-5,TRBV10-3,CAISDWTNQETQYF
TRBJ1-4,TRBV7-8,CASSQAGTGGEKLFF
TRBJ2-7,TRBV5-6,CASSAGGSYEQYF
TRBJ1-4,TRBV18,CASSLMEEKLFF
TRBJ1-1,TRBV3-1/TRBV3-2,CASSQEGSTEAFF